The entry below gives a single T cell receptor beta chain sequence along with its context. Its specificity is not known. Use of 60 Vbeta and 13 Jbeta primers characterized the PCR. The table came from immunoSEQ multiplex PCR; TCRdb's copy has only in-frame clones and leaves some out. The table lists some 64,000 clones, more than 80% of them singletons. Germline CDR1 SGHVS, CDR2 FQNEAQ. Trimming removed 0 bases at V and 6 bases at J, with 15 bases between. CDR3 length: 16 residues. This record belongs to a study of cytomegalovirus exposure and HLA in healthy donors. General study findings and limits: Being indistinguishable, some V segments were excluded, TRBV6-2 and TRBV6-3 among them. Later analysis showed most CMV-associated TCR beta chains appearing HLA-restricted. Per published accounts, TCR beta sequences correctly predicted the HLA-A and HLA-B alleles of most subjects. A prior analysis recorded that most TCR beta V segments were productive about 87% or about 30% of the time.

The receptor's source is a man under 40 in good health and CMV-seropositive. The chain couples TRBV7-8 to TRBJ2-4; D is uncertain. The specimen was PBMCs. This CDR3 reads CASSLALTGLSNIQYF. The CDR3 DNA reads as TGTGCCAGCAGCTTAGCGTTGACGGGTTTGTCAAACATTCAGTACTTC.